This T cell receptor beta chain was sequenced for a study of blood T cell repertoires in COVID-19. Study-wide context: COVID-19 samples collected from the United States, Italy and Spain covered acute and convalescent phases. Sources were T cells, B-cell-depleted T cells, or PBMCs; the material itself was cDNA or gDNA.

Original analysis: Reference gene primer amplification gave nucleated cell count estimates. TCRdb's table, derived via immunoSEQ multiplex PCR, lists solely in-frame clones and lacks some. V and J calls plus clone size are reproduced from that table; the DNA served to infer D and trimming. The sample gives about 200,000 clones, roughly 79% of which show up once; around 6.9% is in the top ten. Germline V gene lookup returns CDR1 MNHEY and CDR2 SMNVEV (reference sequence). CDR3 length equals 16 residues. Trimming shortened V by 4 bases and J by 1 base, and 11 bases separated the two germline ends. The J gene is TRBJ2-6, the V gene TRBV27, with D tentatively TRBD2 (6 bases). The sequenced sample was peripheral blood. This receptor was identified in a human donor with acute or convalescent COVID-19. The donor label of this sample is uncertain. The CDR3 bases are TGTGCCAGCAGTTCCCCGCTAGCGTCTGGGGCCAACGTCCTGACTTTC. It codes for CASSSPLASGANVLTF.